The T cell receptor (beta chain) under discussion was sequenced for a study of T-cell reconstitution after alpha-beta-depleted transplantation in children. This clonotype was detected ten times or more. TCRbeta library construction was performed incorporating unique molecular identifiers. TCRdb re-analysed the PCR reads in MiXCR, keeping a single row per CDR3 protein. The sample yields fewer than 120,000 distinct CDR3 sequences, 9% to 12% seen once. Trimming stripped 5 bases from V and 1 base from J, with 17 bases between. In germline, CDR1 is MNHEY, CDR2 SMNVEV (reference sequence). This CDR3 spans 16 amino acids.

V and J are TRBV27 and TRBJ1-1, with D uncertain. This sequence was found in a human donor who donated a stem cell graft to a child with acute lymphoblastic leukemia. This specimen was PBMCs from the stem cell graft donor, taken from the stem cell graft. For the CDR3, the DNA is TGTGCCAGCAGTACAGTATATGAAGACCGGAACACTGAAGCTTTCTTT. It codes for CASSTVYEDRNTEAFF.